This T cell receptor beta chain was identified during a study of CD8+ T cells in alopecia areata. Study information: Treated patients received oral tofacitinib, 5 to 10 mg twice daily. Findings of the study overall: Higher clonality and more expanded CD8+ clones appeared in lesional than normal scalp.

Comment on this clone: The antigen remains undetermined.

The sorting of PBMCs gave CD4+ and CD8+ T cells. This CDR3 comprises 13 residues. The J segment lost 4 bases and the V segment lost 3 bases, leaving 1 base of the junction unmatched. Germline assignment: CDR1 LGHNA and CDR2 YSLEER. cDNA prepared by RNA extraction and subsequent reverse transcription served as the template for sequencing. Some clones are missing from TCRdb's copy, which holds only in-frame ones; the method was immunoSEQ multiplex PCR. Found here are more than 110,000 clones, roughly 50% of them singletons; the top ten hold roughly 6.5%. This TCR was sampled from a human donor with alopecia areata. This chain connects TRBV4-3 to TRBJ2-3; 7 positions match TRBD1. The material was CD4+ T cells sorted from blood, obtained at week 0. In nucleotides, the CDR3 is TGCGCCAGCAGCCAGCAGGGGGCAGATACGCAGTATTTT. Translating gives CASSQQGADTQYF.